The 24 T cell receptor beta chains presented below share a single source sample, sequenced in a study of technical replicates of blood from several donors. Clones were read by immunoSEQ multiplex PCR, and TCRdb kept only the in-frame ones, dropping some. The table includes about 100,000 clones, 95% detected once. The sequenced material came from T cells isolated from PBMCs. The receptor set was obtained from a human donor in good health.

The chain couples TRBV27 to TRBJ1-1, with a possible D match to TRBD1 (5 bases). The CDR3 is made up of 13 amino acids. Germline V gives CDR1 MNHEY, CDR2 SMNVEV (reference sequence). The V end lost 3 bases, the J end lost 1 base, and 6 bases lay between the germline ends. For the CDR3, the DNA is TGTGCCAGCAGTTTTGGACAGAACACTGAAGCTTTCTTT. Amino acids: CASSFGQNTEAFF.

This chain links TRBV19 with TRBJ2-3; 15 bases map to TRBD2. The CDR3 has 17 residues. Germline CDR1 reads LNHDA; CDR2 reads SQIVND (reference sequence). Trimming took 3 bases from V and 7 from J; bases not matched to a gene: 8. Written as DNA, the CDR3 is TGTGCCAGTAGTATCCGGACTAGCGGGGGGGCACCTAATACGCAGTATTTT. Translating gives CASSIRTSGGAPNTQYF.

CDR3 region: CASSLLGGVVRGSGTQYF. CDR3 sequence (DNA): TGTGCCAGCAGCTTATTGGGGGGGGTTGTTCGGGGTTCTGGGACCCAGTACTTC. The rearrangement joins TRBV7-9 to TRBJ2-5, with 7 bases matching TRBD2. Germline loops: CDR1 SEHNR, CDR2 FQNEAQ (reference sequence). This CDR3 is 18 amino acids long. V shed 2 bases, J shed 7 bases, and the junction held 19 bases outside the gene matches.

The chain has TRBV10-2 and TRBJ1-1; perhaps TRBD1 as D (6 bases). The germline CDR1 and CDR2 sequences are WSHSY and SAAADI. Trimming left V 2 bases short and J 10 bases short, with 8 bases between. The CDR3 runs 11 residues. As DNA, the CDR3 is TGCGCCAGCAGTGAGGTCAGGGGAGCTTTCTTT. The encoded protein is CASSEVRGAFF.

This clone was seen just once. The chain employs TRBV5-1 and TRBJ1-2, with no clear D. The CDR3 spans 14 residues. With 0 bases removed from V and 4 bases from J, the gap between germline ends came to 10 bases. CDR1 SGHRS and CDR2 YFSETQ come from the germline V gene. CDR3 amino acids: CASSLDGGAYGYTF. The CDR3 DNA sequence: TGCGCCAGCAGCTTGGATGGCGGAGCCTATGGCTACACCTTC.

The V and J genes are TRBV28 and TRBJ2-5; 8 nucleotides line up with TRBD2. From germline, CDR1 is MDHEN and CDR2 SYDVKM. The CDR3 extends over 18 amino acids. The V gene end was trimmed by 7 bases and the J gene end by 2 bases; junction bases not matched to a gene: 18. This chain's CDR3 is CASTRTALSGGWQETQYF. The CDR3 region has the DNA TGTGCCAGCACCCGGACGGCTTTGTCGGGAGGGTGGCAAGAGACCCAGTACTTC.

V is TRBV6-1 and J is TRBJ2-7; no definite D call. The CDR3 is 11 residues long. Trimming removed 2 bases from V and 4 bases from J, with 3 bases in between. Germline CDR1 reads MNHNS; CDR2 reads SASEGT. The CDR3 here is CASSEPYEQYF. The CDR3 DNA reads TGTGCCAGCAGTGAACCGTACGAGCAGTACTTC.

The rearrangement links TRBV5-1 to TRBJ2-2, with a possible D match to TRBD2 (5 bases). V was trimmed by 1 base and J by 2 bases, leaving 9 bases between them. Germline CDR1 reads SGHRS; CDR2 reads YFSETQ. CDR3 size: 15 residues. CDR3 in DNA: TGCGCCAGCAGCTTGTACGGGGAAAACACCGGGGAGCTGTTTTTT. Protein sequence: CASSLYGENTGELFF.

The V and J genes are TRBV10-3 and TRBJ2-1; 10 nucleotides line up with TRBD2. V dropped 0 bases and J dropped 9; count of bases not matched to a gene: 5. The CDR3 spans 15 residues. Germline values: CDR1 ENHRY, CDR2 SYGVKD. CDR3 in amino acids: CAISESRLAGAEQFF. In DNA form, the CDR3 reads TGTGCCATCAGTGAGTCGAGGCTAGCGGGAGCTGAGCAGTTCTTC.

The chain is built from TRBV7-2 and TRBJ1-3; 7 bases match TRBD1. The CDR3 is 17 amino acids. V trimming: 1 base; J trimming: 4 bases; junction bases outside the gene matches: 10. From germline, CDR1 is SGHTA and CDR2 FQGNSA. The CDR3 region is CASSLVTGEVLGNTIYF. CDR3 nucleotide sequence: TGTGCCAGCAGCTTAGTAACAGGGGAAGTCCTCGGAAACACCATATATTTT.

The CDR3 loop is CASSPPFTGQETQYF. For the CDR3, the DNA is TGTGCCAGCTCACCACCCTTCACAGGCCAAGAGACCCAGTACTTC. The genes are TRBV18 and TRBJ2-5, with D possibly TRBD1 on 5 matching bases. Trimming pared 0 bases from V and 1 base from J, leaving 9 bases between. The CDR3 is made up of 15 amino acids. CDR1 is KGHSH, CDR2 LQKENI, per germline.

This rearrangement joins TRBV5-1 to TRBJ1-4; 9 bases fit TRBD1. The V gene's germline CDR1 is SGHRS and CDR2 YFSETQ. The junction had 5 bases not matched to a gene; V was cut back by 0 bases and J by 8 bases. CDR3 length: 15 amino acids. The CDR3 DNA follows: TGCGCCAGCAGCTTGGTTCGGACAGGGGAGGAAAAACTGTTTTTT. This gives the protein CASSLVRTGEEKLFF.

V gene TRBV4-2 combines with J gene TRBJ1-3; tentative D call: TRBD1 (5 bases). Germline-derived CDR1 and CDR2 are LGHNA and YNFKEQ. V was cut by 0 bases and J by 8 bases, with 14 bases left in between. The CDR3 loop spans 15 amino acids. The CDR3 reads CASSQDEGAGDTIYF. CDR3 nucleotide sequence: TGTGCCAGCAGCCAAGATGAGGGTGCGGGGGACACCATATATTTT.

The V gene is TRBV4-2, the J gene TRBJ2-3; TRBD2 aligns across 7 bases. The CDR3 length is 17 residues. With 4 bases clipped from V and 4 bases from J, the junction kept 14 bases outside the gene matches. Per the germline V gene, CDR1 is LGHNA and CDR2 is YNFKEQ. The CDR3: CASSPSRGDPPADTQYF. DNA of the CDR3: TGTGCCAGCAGCCCCTCCCGGGGGGATCCCCCCGCAGATACGCAGTATTTT.

The chain employs TRBV19 and TRBJ1-1; 7 bases align to TRBD1. This CDR3 has 13 residues. J was trimmed by 9 bases and V by 6 bases; bases with no gene match: 10. Germline assignment: CDR1 LNHDA and CDR2 SQIVND (reference sequence). The CDR3 bases are TGTGCCAGTAGCTTCCGGGACAGTCGCAAAGCTTTCTTT. It specifies CASSFRDSRKAFF.

This clone was seen only once. The chain employs TRBV4-2 and TRBJ2-7, with D perhaps TRBD1 (6 bases). Between the trimmed V and J ends, which lost 0 bases and 0 bases, there was a span of 12 bases. Germline V gives CDR1 LGHNA, CDR2 YNFKEQ. The CDR3 covers 16 residues. CDR3 nucleotide sequence: TGTGCCAGCAGCCAAGAACAGGGAATTAGCTCCTACGAGCAGTACTTC. Protein product: CASSQEQGISSYEQYF.

J is TRBJ2-2 and V is TRBV9; D call uncertain. Looked up from germline, CDR1 is SGDLS and CDR2 is YYNGEE. There are 13 residues in the CDR3. Between the trimmed V and J ends, which lost 4 bases and 0 bases, there was a span of 4 bases. The CDR3 DNA reads as TGTGCCAGCAGCACAGCGAACACCGGGGAGCTGTTTTTT. This encodes CASSTANTGELFF.

The chain couples TRBV5-1 to TRBJ2-6; maybe TRBD1 (6 bases). Trimming removed 4 bases at V and 0 bases at J, with 11 bases between. The V gene's germline CDR1 is SGHRS and CDR2 YFSETQ. This CDR3 contains 16 residues. DNA of the CDR3: TGCGCCAGCAGCATAAGACAGGACTCTGGGGCCAACGTCCTGACTTTC. Amino acids: CASSIRQDSGANVLTF.

The table lists this clone with a count of one. The genes are TRBV11-2 and TRBJ1-2; the D is unclear. Germline V lookup: CDR1 SGHAT, CDR2 FQNNGV. This CDR3 spans 15 amino acids. Trimming removed 1 base from V and 0 bases from J, with 9 bases in between. The CDR3 nucleotides read TGTGCCAGCAGCTTAGTTATAACAGCTAACTATGGCTACACCTTC. This gives the protein CASSLVITANYGYTF.

The chain combines TRBV6-5 with TRBJ1-2; 7 bases are a match to TRBD1. V shed 5 bases and J 3 bases; nucleotides not matched to a gene: 6. The CDR3 spans 14 residues. Germline CDR1 is MNHEY and CDR2 is SVGAGI. CDR3 in amino acids: CASSKRQGDYGYTF. As DNA, the CDR3 is TGTGCCAGCAGTAAGCGACAGGGAGACTATGGCTACACCTTC.

J is TRBJ2-7 and V is TRBV27, with 11 bases aligning to TRBD2. This CDR3 has 15 amino acids. Germline V gene data show CDR1 as MNHEY and CDR2 as SMNVEV (reference sequence). V trimming: 6 bases; J trimming: 5 bases; junction bases outside the gene matches: 9. The CDR3 region is CASRLAGELFHEQYF. As DNA, the CDR3 is TGTGCCAGCAGACTAGCGGGAGAATTGTTCCACGAGCAGTACTTC.

This clone was found once. The V and J genes are TRBV25-1 and TRBJ1-5, with 9 bases that match TRBD1. Germline loops: CDR1 MGHDK, CDR2 SYGVNS. This CDR3 contains 16 residues. Trimming at V came to 2 bases and at J to 5 bases, leaving 7 bases not matched to a gene. The CDR3 nucleotides are TGTGCCAGCAGTGAACGCCGGACAGGGGTGGATCAGCCCCAGCATTTT. Residues: CASSERRTGVDQPQHF.

The chain joins TRBV9 to TRBJ2-1; 9 bases align to TRBD2. The junction had 3 bases not matched to a gene; V was cut back by 3 bases and J by 2 bases. The germline CDR1 and CDR2 sequences are SGDLS and YYNGEE. This CDR3 has 15 residues. CDR3 protein: CASSAGLAAYNEQFF. Written as DNA, the CDR3 is TGTGCCAGCAGCGCGGGACTAGCCGCCTACAATGAGCAGTTCTTC.

The V call is TRBV28, the J call TRBJ2-7; 7 positions agree with TRBD2. The V gene's germline CDR1 is MDHEN and CDR2 SYDVKM. The CDR3 has 15 amino acids. V lost 2 bases, J lost 6 bases, and 10 bases stayed unmatched. The CDR3 nucleotides are TGTGCCAGCAGTTTAGCGGGAGAAGGCGGGTCCGAGCAGTACTTC. Its protein product is CASSLAGEGGSEQYF. Based on the CDR3 plus reference TRBV28 and TRBJ2-7, the full variable domain is DVKVTQSSRYLVKRTGEKVFLECVQDMDHENMFWYRQDPGLGLRLIYFSYDVKMKEKGDIPEGYSVSREKKERFSLILESASTNQTSMYLCASSLAGEGGSEQYFGPGTRLTVT.